This T cell receptor beta chain was observed in a study of shared clonotypes between healthy human individuals. Donors included only healthy HIV-negative adults lacking recent acute infections or vaccinations. Nashville, Tennessee was home to all donors, who were Caucasian adults. Germline loops: CDR1 MDHEN, CDR2 SYDVKM. Trimming took 3 bases from V and 6 from J, leaving 14 bases between them. There are 14 residues in the CDR3. Unsorted PBMC samples were amplified in replicate PCRs containing about 0.3 ug DNA, tens of thousands of T cell genomes. Some clones are missing from TCRdb's copy, which holds only in-frame ones; the method was immunoSEQ multiplex PCR. The repertoire has about 490,000 clones, around 80% of them found once; the top ten carry 10% to 15%.

The chain is built from TRBV28 and TRBJ1-1, with a tentative D call TRBD1 (6 bases). This receptor was obtained from a woman between 40 and 50 years old in good health. Some clones in this sample may be carry-over from other donors' samples. Sample: PBMCs. This chain's CDR3 is CASSFPGAIPEAFF. The CDR3 DNA sequence: TGTGCCAGCAGTTTCCCAGGGGCCATCCCTGAAGCTTTCTTT.